These T cell receptor beta chains were read from a single sample in a study of T cell responses to AZD1222 COVID-19 vaccine. Clones were sequenced by immunoSEQ multiplex PCR, and TCRdb holds only the in-frame ones, with some missing. The top ten clones hold over 1.5% of a sample with around 100,000 clones, nearly 95% of them seen once. Sequencing used peripheral blood, obtained on day 0 of AZD1222 vaccination. Receptors were obtained from an adult in good health. The CDR3 runs from the conserved cysteine through the conserved F or W. D genes are given only for firm matches. Not every row has a clone size; where given, it reads once, few, many or a size class.

J gene,clone size,V gene,D gene,CDR3 DNA,CDR3 protein
TRBJ2-7,NA,TRBV4-2,TRBD1,TGTGCCAGCAGCCAACAAGCTAGGGACAGGTGGACCTACGAGCAGTACTTC,CASSQQARDRWTYEQYF
TRBJ1-1,NA,TRBV29-1,NA,TGCAGCGTGGCCCAAGATCACACTGAAGCTTTCTTT,CSVAQDHTEAFF
TRBJ2-7,NA,TRBV7-9,TRBD2,TGTGCCAGCAGCCCTACTAGCGGGAGTTACGCCTACGAGCAGTACTTC,CASSPTSGSYAYEQYF
TRBJ1-6,NA,TRBV7-2,NA,TGTGCCAGCAGCTTAGTAGGCTCCTATAATTCACCCCTCCACTTT,CASSLVGSYNSPLHF
TRBJ1-1,NA,TRBV28,NA,TGTGCCAGCAGTGAGACACCCGACTCCACTGAAGCTTTCTTT,CASSETPDSTEAFF
TRBJ2-5,few,TRBV9,NA,TGTGCCAGCAGCCCATGGACAGTGGGGGAGACCCAGTACTTC,CASSPWTVGETQYF
TRBJ1-1,NA,TRBV9,NA,TGTGCCAGCAGCGTAGAATCGTCTAGCGCTGAAGCTTTCTTT,CASSVESSSAEAFF
TRBJ2-1,NA,TRBV7-3,TRBD2,TGTGCCAGCAGCAGGACTAGCGATTACAATGAGCAGTTCTTC,CASSRTSDYNEQFF
TRBJ1-5,NA,TRBV28,NA,TGTGCCAGCAGTTTAGCGGCCAGACCTTCCTATAGCAATCAGCCCCAGCATTTT,CASSLAARPSYSNQPQHF
TRBJ2-5,NA,TRBV6-1,NA,TGTGCCAGCAGTGAACCGGGAAACGGGGAGACCCAGTACTTC,CASSEPGNGETQYF
TRBJ1-1,NA,TRBV6-1,NA,TGTGCCAGCAGTGAATATTCAACGGCGGACACTGAAGCTTTCTTT,CASSEYSTADTEAFF
TRBJ1-2,NA,TRBV15,NA,TGTGCCACCAGCAGAGGTGGTGACTATGGCTACACCTTC,CATSRGGDYGYTF
TRBJ1-1,NA,TRBV9,NA,TGTGCCAGCAGCGTAGGGGCGAACACTGAAGCTTTCTTT,CASSVGANTEAFF
TRBJ2-3,once,TRBV2,TRBD2,TGTGCCAGCAGTCTAGGACTAGCGGGGATTGCAGATACGCAGTATTTT,CASSLGLAGIADTQYF
TRBJ1-5,NA,TRBV7-9,TRBD1,TGTGCCAGCAGCCGAGGACAGGGCAATCAGCCCCAGCATTTT,CASSRGQGNQPQHF
TRBJ1-2,NA,TRBV10-3,NA,TGTGCCACCAAGGGTATCTTTCAGGAAGGAGATGGCTACACCTTC,CATKGIFQEGDGYTF
TRBJ2-2,NA,TRBV7-8,NA,TGTGCCAGCAGCTTACTTGGCCTCCTGAACACCGGGGAGCTGTTTTTT,CASSLLGLLNTGELFF
TRBJ2-2,once,TRBV12-5,TRBD1,TGTGCTAGTGGCTCCACAGGGGGCGCAAGGGACACCGGGGAGCTGTTTTTT,CASGSTGGARDTGELFF
TRBJ1-2,once,TRBV6-5,NA,TGTGCCAGCAGTTACGGCGGGGGTGGCTATGGCTACACCTTC,CASSYGGGGYGYTF
TRBJ2-1,NA,TRBV6-4,TRBD2,TGTGCCAGCAGTGCTAGCGGGAGCTCCTACAATGAGCAGTTCTTC,CASSASGSSYNEQFF
TRBJ2-7,NA,TRBV28,NA,TGTGCCAGCAGTCCCAGCTATCGACTAGAAAAACCTTACGAGCAGTACTTC,CASSPSYRLEKPYEQYF
TRBJ1-5,NA,TRBV19,TRBD1,TGTGCCAGTAGTGACAGGGGGGTGAGCAATCAGCCCCAGCATTTT,CASSDRGVSNQPQHF
TRBJ1-2,NA,TRBV27,TRBD1,TGTGCCAGCAGTCCCCGTTCAGGGGGAAACTATGGCTACACCTTC,CASSPRSGGNYGYTF
TRBJ2-1,NA,TRBV4-1,NA,TGCGCCAGCAGCCAAGAGGACGGGAGTGCGTATGAGCAGTTCTTC,CASSQEDGSAYEQFF
TRBJ2-5,NA,TRBV10-3,NA,TGTGCCATCAGTCGAAGGGCAAACCAAGAGACCCAGTACTTC,CAISRRANQETQYF
TRBJ1-6,NA,TRBV7-9,NA,TGTGCCAGCAGCTTAGCGTCGGACTATAATTCACCCCTCCACTTT,CASSLASDYNSPLHF
TRBJ1-2,NA,TRBV30,TRBD1,TGTGCCTGGAGCCCCGACAGGGATAATGGCTACACCTTC,CAWSPDRDNGYTF
TRBJ2-3,NA,TRBV30,NA,TGTGCCTGGGACACAGGCGACCATAGGGATACGCAGTATTTT,CAWDTGDHRDTQYF
TRBJ2-7,NA,TRBV11-2,NA,TGTGCCAGCAGCCAAACCCGTACAGGTCTTGAAGACGGGCAGTACTTC,CASSQTRTGLEDGQYF
TRBJ2-7,NA,TRBV27,NA,TGTGCCAGCAGTTTATCCGCCAGTCCCTCCTACGAGCAGTACTTC,CASSLSASPSYEQYF
TRBJ1-1,NA,TRBV6-1,TRBD1,TGTGCCAGCAGTGAGCCGGGACAGGGGAACACTGAAGCTTTCTTT,CASSEPGQGNTEAFF
TRBJ2-7,NA,TRBV13,TRBD2,TGTGCCAGCAGCCCGACCGGGACTAGCCCCTACGAGCAGTACTTC,CASSPTGTSPYEQYF
TRBJ1-1,NA,TRBV7-8,NA,TGTGCCAGCAGCTTAGATTCATGGGGGCGGAACACTGAAGCTTTCTTT,CASSLDSWGRNTEAFF
TRBJ2-3,NA,TRBV7-2,TRBD2,TGTGCCAGCAGCTATGGACTAGCGGGACCCACAGATACGCAGTATTTT,CASSYGLAGPTDTQYF
TRBJ2-7,NA,TRBV6-5,TRBD1,TGTGCCAGCAGATTCCGGAGGACAGGGCCCCACGAGCAGTACTTC,CASRFRRTGPHEQYF
TRBJ2-3,NA,TRBV18,NA,TGTGCCAGCTCACCCAGCAGAGCGCGCACAGATACGCAGTATTTT,CASSPSRARTDTQYF
TRBJ1-6,NA,TRBV6-5,TRBD1,TGTGCCATGACGACAGGGGGCTCACCCCTCCACTTT,CAMTTGGSPLHF
TRBJ2-2,NA,TRBV7-9,NA,TGTGCCAGCTCCAGGGTTGCCCTTAAGACCGGGGAGCTGTTTTTT,CASSRVALKTGELFF
TRBJ2-7,NA,TRBV11-2,NA,TGTGCCAGCAGCGGAAGCTACGAGCAGTACTTC,CASSGSYEQYF
TRBJ1-4,once,TRBV10-3,NA,TGTGCCATCAGTGAGCGCGCCGAAAATGAAAAACTGTTTTTT,CAISERAENEKLFF
TRBJ1-5,NA,TRBV15,NA,TGTGCCACCAGCAGAACCCCGTCCGTCTACAGCAATCAGCCCCAGCATTTT,CATSRTPSVYSNQPQHF
TRBJ1-3,NA,TRBV2,NA,TGTGCCAGCAGTGAAGACCGAGCCGATGGAAACACCATATATTTT,CASSEDRADGNTIYF
TRBJ1-1,NA,TRBV19,NA,TGTGCCAGTGCGGGGGATGGGTGGACTGAAGCTTTCTTT,CASAGDGWTEAFF
TRBJ1-2,NA,TRBV19,TRBD1,TGTGCCAGTAGTATGGGGACAGCCAACTATGGCTACACCTTC,CASSMGTANYGYTF
TRBJ2-1,NA,TRBV5-4,TRBD2,TGTGCCAGCAGCCCTGGACTAGCGGGAGTTCTCTCAGTGGAATACAATGAGCAGTTCTTC,CASSPGLAGVLSVEYNEQFF
TRBJ2-3,NA,TRBV4-2,NA,TGTGCCAGCAGCCAAGCCGGGTCTAACCCCACAGATACGCAGTATTTT,CASSQAGSNPTDTQYF
TRBJ2-1,NA,TRBV7-9,NA,TGTGCCAGCAGCCCGCTGGAGCAGTTCTTC,CASSPLEQFF
TRBJ1-2,NA,TRBV18,NA,TGTGCCAGCTCACCACTCGGCTGGGCCGGAGGAGATTATGGCTACACCTTC,CASSPLGWAGGDYGYTF
TRBJ1-3,NA,TRBV7-3,NA,TGTGCCAGCAGCTTTAAGAGTGGTTCTGGAAACACCATATATTTT,CASSFKSGSGNTIYF
TRBJ2-3,NA,TRBV5-1,TRBD2,TGCGCCAGCAGCTCTCTAGCGGGAGGTTTAGATACGCAGTATTTT,CASSSLAGGLDTQYF